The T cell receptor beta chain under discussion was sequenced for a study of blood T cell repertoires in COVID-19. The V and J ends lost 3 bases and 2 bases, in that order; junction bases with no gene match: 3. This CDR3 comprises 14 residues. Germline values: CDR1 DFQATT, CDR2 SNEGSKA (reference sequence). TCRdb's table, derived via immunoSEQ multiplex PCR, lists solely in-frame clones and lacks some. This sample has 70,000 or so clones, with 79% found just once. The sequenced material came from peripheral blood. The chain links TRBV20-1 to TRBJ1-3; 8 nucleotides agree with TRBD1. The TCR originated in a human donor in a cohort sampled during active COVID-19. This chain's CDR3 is CSASDRGPGNTIYF. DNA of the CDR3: TGCAGTGCTAGTGACAGGGGACCTGGAAACACCATATATTTT.